These 29 T cell receptor beta chains were sequenced from one sample in a study of technical replicates of blood from a few donors. Profiled with immunoSEQ multiplex PCR; TCRdb holds only in-frame clones, not every one. The profile covers about 100,000 clones, with approximately 96% appearing a single time and around 0.22% taken by the ten largest. The sequencing sample was made of T cells isolated from PBMCs. These receptors all stem from a human donor in good health.

Here the CDR3 reads CASSLAPGSSTGELFF. The DNA of the CDR3 is TGCGCCAGCAGCTTGGCCCCGGGGTCGAGCACCGGGGAGCTGTTTTTT. The chain joins TRBV5-1 to TRBJ2-2; D is perhaps TRBD2 (5 bases). Trimming took off 0 bases at V and 4 bases at J, with 13 bases between the two ends. The germline V gene has CDR1 SGHRS and CDR2 YFSETQ. This CDR3 comprises 16 residues.

This rearrangement joins TRBV30 to TRBJ2-7; 8 nucleotides match TRBD2. V shed 5 bases and J 2 bases; nucleotides not matched to a gene: 8. Germline V CDR1 and CDR2: GTSNPN, SVGIG (reference sequence). This CDR3 comprises 14 residues. The DNA for the CDR3 is TGTGCCTGGTTGAGGCGGGGGGTTGCCTACGAGCAGTACTTC. Its translation: CAWLRRGVAYEQYF.

The genes are TRBV28 and TRBJ1-3, with 7 bases aligning to TRBD1. In germline, CDR1 is MDHEN, CDR2 SYDVKM. V trimming: 7 bases; J trimming: 4 bases; junction bases outside the gene matches: 4. CDR3 length: 13 residues. The CDR3 is CASKGGFGNTIYF. The CDR3 DNA reads TGTGCCAGCAAAGGGGGCTTCGGAAACACCATATATTTT.

J is TRBJ1-2 and V is TRBV4-2; D is unclear. Trimming took off 0 bases at V and 5 bases at J, with 13 bases between the two ends. CDR1 and CDR2 from the germline V gene are LGHNA and YNFKEQ. The CDR3 runs to 15 residues. The CDR3 sequence is CASSQEVHSSYGYTF. The CDR3 bases are TGTGCCAGCAGCCAAGAGGTTCACAGTTCTTATGGCTACACCTTC.

The V gene is TRBV29-1, the J gene TRBJ1-1; TRBD1 agrees at 10 bases. The CDR3 length is 14 residues. The germline V gene has CDR1 SQVTM and CDR2 ANQGSEA. Germline trimming cut 3 bases from V and 0 bases from J; bases unmatched to any gene: 1. This chain's CDR3 is CSVDDRGLNTEAFF. In DNA, the CDR3 is TGCAGCGTTGATGACAGGGGGCTGAACACTGAAGCTTTCTTT. Supplemented by reference TRBV29-1 and TRBJ1-1, the full variable domain reads SAVISQKPSRDICQRGTSLTIQCQVDSQVTMMFWYRQQPGQSLTLIATANQGSEATYESGFVIDKFPISRPNLTFSTLTVSNMSPEDSSIYLCSVDDRGLNTEAFFGQGTRLTVV.

The rearrangement joins TRBV6-5 to TRBJ1-5; 10 bases are shared with TRBD1. CDR1 is MNHEY and CDR2 is SVGAGI in the germline V gene. The CDR3 has 15 amino acids. V lost 6 bases and J lost 5; bases outside the gene matches: 7. Written as DNA, the CDR3 is TGTGCCAGCAGAACCTCAGGACAGGGGGATCAGCCCCAGCATTTT. Translation: CASRTSGQGDQPQHF.

The chain uses TRBV6-4 and TRBJ1-2; D remains unclear. Per the germline V gene, CDR1 is MRHNA and CDR2 is SNTAGT. The CDR3 spans 12 residues. The germline V and J ends were trimmed by 0 bases and 8 bases, with 7 bases remaining between them. This CDR3 is CASSDSVGGYTF. As DNA, the CDR3 is TGTGCCAGCAGTGACTCCGTCGGGGGCTACACCTTC.

This clone was detected only once. This chain connects TRBV9 to TRBJ2-6; D not certain. The CDR3 runs 15 residues. Germline values: CDR1 SGDLS, CDR2 YYNGEE. V was pared by 0 bases and J by 0 bases, with 4 bases between. CDR3 in DNA: TGTGCCAGCAGCGTAGGGAGCTCTGGGGCCAACGTCCTGACTTTC. Its protein product is CASSVGSSGANVLTF. Complete variable domain (other parts from reference TRBV9 and TRBJ2-6): DSGVTQTPKHLITATGQRVTLRCSPRSGDLSVYWYQQSLDQGLQFLIQYYNGEERAKGNILERFSAQQFPDLHSELNLSSLELGDSALYFCASSVGSSGANVLTFGAGSRLTVL.

The chain combines TRBV4-1 with TRBJ2-7; D possibly corresponds to TRBD1 (6 bases). The CDR3 is 15 residues long. Germline loops: CDR1 MGHRA, CDR2 YSYEKL. V lost 1 base, J lost 4 bases, and 14 bases lay in between. The CDR3 nucleotides are TGCGCCAGCAGCCAAGTGCCCGCTACAGGGTACGAGCAGTACTTC. This sequence encodes CASSQVPATGYEQYF.

V and J are TRBV6-6 and TRBJ2-3; D is uncertain. Trimming cost V 3 bases and J 4 bases, with 8 bases left between them. Germline CDR1 reads MNHNY; CDR2 reads SVGAGI (reference sequence). The CDR3 spans 13 residues. The CDR3 nucleotides read TGTGCCAGCAGTTATGGTGCGGCAGATACGCAGTATTTT. It specifies CASSYGAADTQYF.

This clone was counted a few times. V usage is TRBV27 and J usage is TRBJ2-2; 14 bases agree with TRBD2. The V gene's germline CDR1 is MNHEY and CDR2 SMNVEV (reference sequence). The CDR3 consists of 15 residues. Losses at the gene ends were 6 bases for V and 3 bases for J; bases not matched to a gene: 0. DNA for the CDR3: TGTGCCAGCAGGGGACTAGCGGGAGACACCGGGGAGCTGTTTTTT. The encoded protein is CASRGLAGDTGELFF.

This chain connects TRBV6-1 to TRBJ1-2; D might be TRBD1 (6 bases). Trimming shortened V by 5 bases and J by 4 bases, and 8 bases separated the two germline ends. CDR3 length: 12 amino acids. The germline gives CDR1 MNHNS, CDR2 SASEGT. The CDR3 region is CASSWTVYGYTF. The CDR3 nucleotides read TGTGCCAGCAGTTGGACAGTCTATGGCTACACCTTC.

The V and J genes are TRBV28 and TRBJ1-5, with TRBD1 matching over 9 bases. This CDR3 is built from 15 residues. Germline CDR1 is MDHEN and CDR2 is SYDVKM. V lost 6 bases to trimming and J lost 6 bases; unmatched junction nucleotides: 9. CDR3: CASRGRDRVVQPQHF. The CDR3 DNA follows: TGTGCCAGCAGAGGCCGGGACAGGGTGGTTCAGCCCCAGCATTTT.

The J gene is TRBJ2-1, the V gene TRBV5-1; D is possibly TRBD2 (6 bases). The CDR3 is made up of 15 amino acids. Germline CDR1 SGHRS, CDR2 YFSETQ. Trimming took 4 bases from V and 6 from J, leaving 17 bases between them. The CDR3 bases are TGCGCCAGCAGCCCCCTCCCTAGCGCGGGCAATGAGCAGTTCTTC. Translation: CASSPLPSAGNEQFF. Looking up the rest from reference TRBV5-1 and TRBJ2-1 gives the full variable domain: KAGVTQTPRYLIKTRGQQVTLSCSPISGHRSVSWYQQTPGQGLQFLFEYFSETQRNKGNFPGRFSGRQFSNSRSEMNVSTLELGDSALYLCASSPLPSAGNEQFFGPGTRLTVL.

The rearrangement links TRBV29-1 to TRBJ2-7, with 9 bases fitting TRBD2. Germline V CDR1 and CDR2: SQVTM, ANQGSEA. The V segment lost 4 bases and the J segment 5 bases; nucleotides outside the gene matches: 6. CDR3 size: 13 residues. CDR3 loop: CSVAREGLDEQYF. CDR3 nucleotide sequence: TGCAGCGTTGCGCGGGAGGGCCTCGACGAGCAGTACTTC.

The rearrangement uses TRBV27 and TRBJ2-3; no clear D gene. The CDR3 has 17 amino acids. Trimming shortened V by 6 bases and J by 0 bases, and 19 bases separated the two germline ends. Germline V gene sequence: CDR1 MNHEY, CDR2 SMNVEV (reference sequence). The CDR3 DNA reads TGTGCCAGCAGCAGTTTCCCCGTCAGCGCGAGCACAGATACGCAGTATTTT. Translating it yields CASSSFPVSASTDTQYF.

This clone was picked up one time. This chain links TRBV4-2 with TRBJ1-1; TRBD1 matches 10 bases. The CDR3 consists of 17 residues. V lost 0 bases, J lost 8 bases, and 12 bases stayed unmatched. Germline V gene data show CDR1 as LGHNA and CDR2 as YNFKEQ. The CDR3: CASSQDQSGQGPREAFF. The CDR3 DNA follows: TGTGCCAGCAGCCAAGATCAGTCGGGACAGGGGCCCCGAGAAGCTTTCTTT.

Written as DNA, the CDR3 is TGTGCTAGTGGTTTGGAACACTACGAGCAGTTCTTC. The encoded protein is CASGLEHYEQFF. This chain joins TRBV12-5 and TRBJ2-1; no firm D call. Germline lookup yields CDR1 LGHNT and CDR2 FRNRAP. The CDR3 spans 12 residues. Trimming took 1 base from V and 10 from J, leaving 8 bases between them.

The rearrangement links TRBV19 to TRBJ2-1, with a possible D match to TRBD1 (6 bases). This CDR3 is 17 amino acids long. The V and J ends lost 5 bases and 4 bases respectively, with 21 bases between them. Germline V lookup: CDR1 LNHDA, CDR2 SQIVND (reference sequence). CDR3 nucleotide sequence: TGTGCCAGTAGTCGGAAAATGGACAGCCACTTTTACAATGAGCAGTTCTTC. This encodes CASSRKMDSHFYNEQFF.

The gene calls are TRBV6-5 and TRBJ1-2, with a possible D match to TRBD1 (5 bases). V lost 10 bases, J lost 4 bases, and 13 bases lay in between. There are 12 residues in the CDR3. Germline assignment: CDR1 MNHEY and CDR2 SVGAGI. CDR3 in amino acids: CATRVRVYGYTF. As DNA, the CDR3 is TGTGCCACCCGAGTCAGGGTCTATGGCTACACCTTC.

V and J are TRBV5-1 and TRBJ1-4, with a weak D call TRBD1 (6 bases). Germline V gene sequence: CDR1 SGHRS, CDR2 YFSETQ. The CDR3 length is 17 residues. The germline V and J ends were trimmed by 0 bases and 7 bases, with 19 bases remaining between them. The CDR3 is CASSLAYQGSAAEKLFF. The CDR3 DNA reads TGCGCCAGCAGCTTGGCGTATCAGGGGAGTGCTGCTGAAAAACTGTTTTTT.

The chain uses TRBV19 and TRBJ2-1; TRBD2 might be the D (5 bases). CDR3 size: 15 residues. V was shortened by 4 bases and J by 0 bases, with 10 bases between the two germline ends. Germline values: CDR1 LNHDA, CDR2 SQIVND (reference sequence). In nucleotides, the CDR3 is TGTGCCAGTAGTACGGGATTTCGCTCCTACAATGAGCAGTTCTTC. Amino acids: CASSTGFRSYNEQFF.

The rearrangement links TRBV30 to TRBJ2-4; TRBD2 agrees at 7 bases. The trim removed 5 bases at V and 4 bases at J, leaving 5 bases unmatched. CDR1 is GTSNPN and CDR2 is SVGIG in the germline V gene (reference sequence). The CDR3 covers 13 residues. CDR3 nucleotide sequence: TGTGCCTGGGAAGGGACTACTAAAAACATTCAGTACTTC. It translates to CAWEGTTKNIQYF.

The V call is TRBV2, the J call TRBJ1-1, with TRBD1 matching 7 bases. The CDR3 runs 14 residues. With 5 bases clipped from V and 4 bases from J, the junction kept 7 bases outside the gene matches. CDR1 SNHLY and CDR2 FYNNEI come from the germline V gene. CDR3 nucleotide sequence: TGTGCCAGCAGTAACCAGGGGGTTAGCACTGAAGCTTTCTTT. Amino acid sequence: CASSNQGVSTEAFF. Full variable domain (outside the CDR3, taken from reference TRBV2 and TRBJ1-1): EPEVTQTPSHQVTQMGQEVILRCVPISNHLYFYWYRQILGQKVEFLVSFYNNEISEKSEIFDDQFSVERPDGSNFTLKIRSTKLEDSAMYFCASSNQGVSTEAFFGQGTRLTVV.

This clone was detected a few times. The chain joins TRBV2 to TRBJ1-1; the D gene is possibly TRBD1 (5 bases). Germline lookup yields CDR1 SNHLY and CDR2 FYNNEI. Trimming took off 5 bases at V and 11 bases at J, with 21 bases between the two ends. CDR3 length equals 14 residues. For the CDR3, the DNA is TGTGCCAGCAGTCAAGGACGGGGGGTATTGTGGGCTTTCTTT. Its protein is CASSQGRGVLWAFF.

The chain uses TRBV27 and TRBJ2-6; D gene ambiguous. The V and J ends lost 5 bases and 1 base respectively, with 3 bases between them. Per the germline V gene, CDR1 is MNHEY and CDR2 is SMNVEV (reference sequence). The CDR3 runs to 13 residues. CDR3 loop: CASSPSGANVLTF. As DNA, the CDR3 is TGTGCCAGCAGTCCTTCTGGGGCCAACGTCCTGACTTTC.

V and J are TRBV10-2 and TRBJ2-2; 9 bases are shared with TRBD1. Germline assignment: CDR1 WSHSY and CDR2 SAAADI. V gave up 3 bases and J gave up 9 bases; unmatched junction bases: 14. The CDR3 is made up of 17 amino acids. This chain's CDR3 is CASSDLGDRATPRELFF. The DNA of the CDR3 is TGCGCCAGCAGTGACCTCGGGGACAGGGCCACACCGAGGGAGCTGTTTTTT.

The chain links TRBV5-1 to TRBJ2-7; D gene uncertain. The V and J ends lost 1 base and 2 bases respectively, with 7 bases between them. The CDR3 is 13 amino acids. The germline V gene encodes CDR1 SGHRS and CDR2 YFSETQ. The CDR3 sequence is CASSLTSTYEQYF. The CDR3 DNA is TGCGCCAGCAGCTTGACATCGACCTACGAGCAGTACTTC.

The rearrangement joins TRBV19 to TRBJ2-3; TRBD2 agrees at 7 bases. After removal of 6 bases from V and 2 bases from J, the junction contained 11 bases not matched to a gene. This CDR3 spans 16 amino acids. Germline assignment: CDR1 LNHDA and CDR2 SQIVND (reference sequence). This CDR3 reads CASRDLERGYTDTQYF. In DNA form, the CDR3 reads TGTGCCAGTAGGGACTTAGAGCGGGGCTACACAGATACGCAGTATTTT.